Detailed here is one TCR beta chain. What it binds is unknown. Carrying UMI labels, the TRB cDNA libraries were prepared through 5' RACE. Using the 5' RACE reads, TCRdb records one entry per CDR3 protein without DNA. The sample's table shows 84,000 or so distinct CDR3 sequences. A CD45RO-CCR7+CD27+CD95- phenotype identified naive CD8+ T cells. The data are from a study of CXCR3-negative and CXCR3-positive naive CD8 T cells. Findings and caveats of the study: CXCR3-expressing naive cells carried TRB CDR3s more hydrophobic than those of CXCR3-negative naive cells. Fresh PBMCs served for most assays, and CXCR3 expression fell partially after cryopreservation. Memory cells differed in TRBV-TRBJ usage, but naive CXCR3-negative and CXCR3-positive cells had similar usage.

CDR3 length: 16 residues. The sequencing sample was made of naive CXCR3+ CD8+ T cells from blood. Subset in this sample: CD45RO-CCR7+CD27+CD95- naive CD8+ T cells expressing CXCR3 (TNR3+). The clonotype was recovered from a human donor in good health. Some clones in this sample may be carry-over from other donors' samples. The V and J genes are TRBV21-1 and TRBJ1-3. TRBV21-1 corresponds to a pseudogene. This CDR3 is CASSKAPRFPGNTIYF.